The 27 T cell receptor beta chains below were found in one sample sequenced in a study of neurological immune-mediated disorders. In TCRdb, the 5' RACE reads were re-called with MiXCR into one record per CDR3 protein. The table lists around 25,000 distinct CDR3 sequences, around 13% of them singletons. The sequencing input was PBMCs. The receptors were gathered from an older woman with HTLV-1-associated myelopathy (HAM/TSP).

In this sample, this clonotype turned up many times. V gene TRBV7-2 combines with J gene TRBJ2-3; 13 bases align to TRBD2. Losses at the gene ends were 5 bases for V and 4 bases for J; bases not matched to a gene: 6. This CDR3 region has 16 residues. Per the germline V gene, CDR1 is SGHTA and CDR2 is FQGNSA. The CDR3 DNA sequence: TGTGCCAGCAGCACGGGACTAGCGGGGTTGGCAGATACGCAGTATTTT. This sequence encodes CASSTGLAGLADTQYF.

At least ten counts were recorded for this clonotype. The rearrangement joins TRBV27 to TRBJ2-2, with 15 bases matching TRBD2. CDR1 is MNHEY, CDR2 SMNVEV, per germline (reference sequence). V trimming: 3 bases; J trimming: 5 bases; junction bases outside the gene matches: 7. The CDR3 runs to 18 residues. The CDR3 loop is CASSFRGLAGGSTGELFF. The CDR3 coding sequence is TGTGCCAGCAGTTTCCGCGGACTAGCGGGAGGGTCGACCGGGGAGCTGTTTTTT.

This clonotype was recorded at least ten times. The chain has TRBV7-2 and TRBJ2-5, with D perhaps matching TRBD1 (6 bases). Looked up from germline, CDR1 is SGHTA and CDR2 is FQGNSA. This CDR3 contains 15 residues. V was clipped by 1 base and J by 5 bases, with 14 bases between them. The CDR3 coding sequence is TGTGCCAGCAGCTTAGGGGCAGGGGAGAGGGAGACCCAGTACTTC. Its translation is CASSLGAGERETQYF.

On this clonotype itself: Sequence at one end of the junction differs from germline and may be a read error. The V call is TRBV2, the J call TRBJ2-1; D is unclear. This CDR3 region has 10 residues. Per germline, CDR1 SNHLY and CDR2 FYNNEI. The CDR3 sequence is CASSEATAVF. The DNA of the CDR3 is TGTGCCAGCAGTGAAGCGACGGCGGTCTTC.

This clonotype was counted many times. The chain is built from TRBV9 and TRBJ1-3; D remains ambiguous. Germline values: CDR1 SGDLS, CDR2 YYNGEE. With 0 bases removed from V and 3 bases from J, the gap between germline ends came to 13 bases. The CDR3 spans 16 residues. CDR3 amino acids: CASSVAGRPGGNTIYF. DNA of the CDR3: TGTGCCAGCAGCGTAGCTGGCAGGCCAGGTGGAAACACCATATATTTT.

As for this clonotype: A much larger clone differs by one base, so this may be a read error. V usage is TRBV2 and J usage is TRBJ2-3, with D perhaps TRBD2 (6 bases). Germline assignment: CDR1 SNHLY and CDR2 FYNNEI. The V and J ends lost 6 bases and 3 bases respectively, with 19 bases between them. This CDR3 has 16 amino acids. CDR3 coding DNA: TGTGCCAGCAGCGCGGGGACTGGCGGATATACAGATACGCAGTATTTT. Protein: CASSAGTGGYTDTQYF.

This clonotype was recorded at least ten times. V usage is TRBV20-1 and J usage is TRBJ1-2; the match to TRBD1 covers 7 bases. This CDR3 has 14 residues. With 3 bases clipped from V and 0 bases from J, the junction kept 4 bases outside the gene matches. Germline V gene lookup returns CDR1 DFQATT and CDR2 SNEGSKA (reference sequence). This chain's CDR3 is CSASPQGTNYGYTF. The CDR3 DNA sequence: TGCAGTGCTAGTCCACAGGGGACTAACTATGGCTACACCTTC.

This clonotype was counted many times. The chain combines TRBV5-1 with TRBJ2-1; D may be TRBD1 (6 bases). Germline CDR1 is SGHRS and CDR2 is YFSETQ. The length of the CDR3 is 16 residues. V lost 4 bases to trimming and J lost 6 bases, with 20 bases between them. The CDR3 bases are TGCGCCAGCAGCCCTAGGGGGTCGGGACCCCTCAATGAGCAGTTCTTC. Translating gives CASSPRGSGPLNEQFF. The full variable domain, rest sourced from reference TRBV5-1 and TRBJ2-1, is KAGVTQTPRYLIKTRGQQVTLSCSPISGHRSVSWYQQTPGQGLQFLFEYFSETQRNKGNFPGRFSGRQFSNSRSEMNVSTLELGDSALYLCASSPRGSGPLNEQFFGPGTRLTVL.

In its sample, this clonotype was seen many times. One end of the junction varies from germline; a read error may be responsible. This chain's CDR3 is CATSLAGMNYEQYF. In DNA form, the CDR3 reads TGTGCCACCAGCTTAGCAGGGATGAACTACGAGCAGTACTTC. The chain joins TRBV11-3 to TRBJ2-7; the D gene is possibly TRBD1 (5 bases). Germline values: CDR1 SGHNT, CDR2 YENEEA. This CDR3 has 14 amino acids. The variable domain in full, with the rest retrieved from reference TRBV11-3 and TRBJ2-7, is EAGVVQSPRYKIIEKKQPVAFWCNPISGHNTLYWYLQNLGQGPELLIRYENEEAVDDSQLPKDRFSAERLKGVDSTLKIQPAELGDSAVYLCATSLAGMNYEQYFGPGTRLTVT.

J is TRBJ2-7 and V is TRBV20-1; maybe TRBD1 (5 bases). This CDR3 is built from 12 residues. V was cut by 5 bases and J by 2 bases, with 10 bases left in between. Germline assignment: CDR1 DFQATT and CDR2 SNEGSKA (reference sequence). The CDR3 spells CSAVKGAYEQYF. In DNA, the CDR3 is TGCAGTGCTGTAAAAGGGGCCTACGAGCAGTACTTC.

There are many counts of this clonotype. The CDR3 protein is CASSFLGDTVSYEQYF. In DNA form, the CDR3 reads TGTGCCAGCAGCTTTTTGGGGGACACCGTCTCCTACGAGCAGTACTTC. The gene calls are TRBV5-6 and TRBJ2-7, with TRBD1 as a possible D gene (6 bases). Trimming removed 2 bases at V and 0 bases at J, with 15 bases between. This CDR3 is 16 amino acids long. Germline assignment: CDR1 SGHDT and CDR2 YYEEEE.

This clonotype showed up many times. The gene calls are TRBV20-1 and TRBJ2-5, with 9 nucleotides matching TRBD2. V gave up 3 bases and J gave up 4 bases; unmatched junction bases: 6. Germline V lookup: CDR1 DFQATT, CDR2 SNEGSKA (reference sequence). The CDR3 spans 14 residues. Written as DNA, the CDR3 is TGCAGTGCTAGCAAGCGGGAGGTAATAGAGACCCAGTACTTC. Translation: CSASKREVIETQYF.

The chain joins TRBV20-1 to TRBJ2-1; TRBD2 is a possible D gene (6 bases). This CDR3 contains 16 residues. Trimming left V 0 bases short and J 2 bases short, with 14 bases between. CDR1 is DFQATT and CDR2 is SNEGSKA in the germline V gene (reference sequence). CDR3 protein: CSARDPAGSTYNEQFF. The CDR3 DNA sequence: TGCAGTGCTAGAGACCCCGCCGGGAGTACCTACAATGAGCAGTTCTTC.

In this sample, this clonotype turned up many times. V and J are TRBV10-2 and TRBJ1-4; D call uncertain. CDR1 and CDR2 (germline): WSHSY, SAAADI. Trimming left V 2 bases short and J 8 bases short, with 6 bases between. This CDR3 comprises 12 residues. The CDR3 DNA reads TGCGCCAGCAGTGAGGGTGGAGAAAAACTGTTTTTT. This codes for CASSEGGEKLFF.

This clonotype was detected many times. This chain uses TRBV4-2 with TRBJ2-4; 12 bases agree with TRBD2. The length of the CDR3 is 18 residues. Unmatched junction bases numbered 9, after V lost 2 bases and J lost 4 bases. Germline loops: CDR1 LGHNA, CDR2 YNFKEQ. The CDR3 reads CASSQPTSGGPTKNIQYF. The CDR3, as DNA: TGTGCCAGCAGCCAACCTACTAGCGGGGGGCCGACAAAAAACATTCAGTACTTC.

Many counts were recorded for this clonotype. Written as DNA, the CDR3 is TGTGCCAGCAGCTTAGCAAAACAGGGGGCCCTAGATACGCAGTATTTT. Its protein product is CASSLAKQGALDTQYF. The rearrangement links TRBV7-9 to TRBJ2-3; 9 bases agree with TRBD1. The CDR3 is 16 amino acids. V shed 0 bases, J shed 5 bases, and the junction held 6 bases outside the gene matches. Germline CDR1 SEHNR, CDR2 FQNEAQ (reference sequence).

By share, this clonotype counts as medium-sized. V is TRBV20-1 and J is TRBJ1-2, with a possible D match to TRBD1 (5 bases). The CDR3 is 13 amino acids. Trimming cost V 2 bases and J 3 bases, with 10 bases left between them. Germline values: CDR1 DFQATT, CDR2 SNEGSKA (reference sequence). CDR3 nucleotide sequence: TGCAGTGCTAGATTGGCAGGGTACTATGGCTACACCTTC. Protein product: CSARLAGYYGYTF.

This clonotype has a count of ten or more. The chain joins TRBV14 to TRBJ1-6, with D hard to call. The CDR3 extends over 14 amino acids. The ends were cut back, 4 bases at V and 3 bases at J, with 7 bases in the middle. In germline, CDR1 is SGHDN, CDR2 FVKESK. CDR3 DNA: TGTGCCAGCAGCCGAACAGACTATAATTCACCCCTCCACTTT. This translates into CASSRTDYNSPLHF.

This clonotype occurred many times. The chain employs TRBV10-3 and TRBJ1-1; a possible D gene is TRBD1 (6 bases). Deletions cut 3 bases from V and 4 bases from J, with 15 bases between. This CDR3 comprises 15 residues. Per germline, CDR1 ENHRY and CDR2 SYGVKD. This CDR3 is CAISDPIGGGTEAFF. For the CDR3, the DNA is TGTGCCATCAGTGACCCAATAGGGGGGGGCACTGAAGCTTTCTTT.

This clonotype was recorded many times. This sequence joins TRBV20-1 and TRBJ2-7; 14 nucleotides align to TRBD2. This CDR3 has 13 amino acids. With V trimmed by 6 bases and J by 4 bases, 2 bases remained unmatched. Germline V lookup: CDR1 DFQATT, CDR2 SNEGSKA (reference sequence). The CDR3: CSAGTSGSYEQYF. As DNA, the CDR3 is TGCAGTGCCGGGACTAGCGGGAGTTACGAGCAGTACTTC.

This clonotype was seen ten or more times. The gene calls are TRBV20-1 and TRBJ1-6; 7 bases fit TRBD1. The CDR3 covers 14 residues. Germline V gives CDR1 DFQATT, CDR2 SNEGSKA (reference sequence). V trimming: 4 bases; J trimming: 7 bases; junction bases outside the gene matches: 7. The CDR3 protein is CSATTGTENSPLHF. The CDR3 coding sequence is TGCAGTGCTACCACCGGGACAGAGAATTCACCCCTCCACTTT.

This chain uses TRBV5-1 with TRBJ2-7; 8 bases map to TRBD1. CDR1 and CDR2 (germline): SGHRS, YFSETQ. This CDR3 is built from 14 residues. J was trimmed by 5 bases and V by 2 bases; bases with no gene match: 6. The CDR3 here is CASSFQGAPHEQYF. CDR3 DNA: TGCGCCAGCAGCTTCCAGGGGGCCCCCCACGAGCAGTACTTC.

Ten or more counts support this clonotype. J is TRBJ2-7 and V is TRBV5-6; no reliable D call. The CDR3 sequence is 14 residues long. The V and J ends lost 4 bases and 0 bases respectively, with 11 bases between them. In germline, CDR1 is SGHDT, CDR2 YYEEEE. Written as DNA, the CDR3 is TGTGCCAGCAGCCAAGAGACATACTCCTACGAGCAGTACTTC. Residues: CASSQETYSYEQYF.

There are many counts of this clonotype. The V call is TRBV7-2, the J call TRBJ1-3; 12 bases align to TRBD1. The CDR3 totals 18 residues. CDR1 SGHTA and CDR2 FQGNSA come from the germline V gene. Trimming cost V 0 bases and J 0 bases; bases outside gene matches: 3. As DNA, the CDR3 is TGTGCCAGCAGCTTAGCCGGGACAGGGGGCATCTCTGGAAACACCATATATTTT. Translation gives CASSLAGTGGISGNTIYF.

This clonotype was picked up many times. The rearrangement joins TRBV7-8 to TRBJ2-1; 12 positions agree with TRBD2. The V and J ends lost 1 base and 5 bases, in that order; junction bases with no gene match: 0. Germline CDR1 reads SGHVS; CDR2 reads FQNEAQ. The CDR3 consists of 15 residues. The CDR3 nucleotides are TGTGCCAGCAGCTTAGGACTAGCGGGGGACAATGAGCAGTTCTTC. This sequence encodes CASSLGLAGDNEQFF.

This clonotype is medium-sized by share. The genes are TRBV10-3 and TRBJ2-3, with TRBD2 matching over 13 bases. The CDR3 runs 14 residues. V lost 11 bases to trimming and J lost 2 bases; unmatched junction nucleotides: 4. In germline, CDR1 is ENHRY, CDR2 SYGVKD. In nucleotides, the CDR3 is TGTGCCGCCGGACTAGCGGGAGACACAGATACGCAGTATTTT. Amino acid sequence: CAAGLAGDTDTQYF.

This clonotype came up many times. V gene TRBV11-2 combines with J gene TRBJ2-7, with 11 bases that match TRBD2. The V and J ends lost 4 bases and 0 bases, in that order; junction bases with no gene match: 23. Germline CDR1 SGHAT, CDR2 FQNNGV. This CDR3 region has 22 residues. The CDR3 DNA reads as TGTGCCAGCAGCTCGCCTCAAAGAGGTTCTAGCGGGAGGCTCCTCAGCTCCTACGAGCAGTACTTC. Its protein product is CASSSPQRGSSGRLLSSYEQYF.